A single sample is the source of the 5 T cell receptor beta chains below, sequenced in a study of technical replicates of blood from a few donors. Clones were sequenced by immunoSEQ multiplex PCR, and TCRdb holds only the in-frame ones, with some missing. The sample holds approximately 97,000 clones, roughly 95% seen once. The sequenced material came from T cells isolated from PBMCs. These receptors were obtained from a human donor in good health.

As DNA, the CDR3 is TGTGCCAGCTCACCCTTGGCCCCAGATACGCAGTATTTT. The encoded protein is CASSPLAPDTQYF. The rearrangement joins TRBV18 to TRBJ2-3; D not certain. V was pared by 3 bases and J by 4 bases, with 8 bases between. The CDR3 is 13 residues long. The germline CDR1 and CDR2 sequences are KGHSH and LQKENI.

The chain's CDR3 is CASSEMSGAYLDTQYF. CDR3 nucleotide sequence: TGCGCCAGCAGTGAGATGTCAGGGGCTTATCTAGATACGCAGTATTTT. The gene calls are TRBV10-1 and TRBJ2-3; weak D call: TRBD1 (6 bases). Looked up from germline, CDR1 is WNHNN and CDR2 is SYGVQD (reference sequence). Trimming took off 2 bases at V and 5 bases at J, with 17 bases between the two ends. The CDR3 is 16 residues long.

This chain uses TRBV28 with TRBJ1-1, with 7 bases that match TRBD1. Germline CDR1 is MDHEN and CDR2 is SYDVKM. J lost 0 bases, V lost 5 bases, and 3 bases had no gene match. The CDR3 has 14 residues. The CDR3 is CASSPGGMNTEAFF. In DNA, the CDR3 is TGTGCCAGCAGTCCAGGGGGGATGAACACTGAAGCTTTCTTT.

The chain has TRBV5-1 and TRBJ1-2, with 10 bases aligning to TRBD1. V gave up 3 bases and J gave up 4 bases; unmatched junction bases: 9. Germline V gene data show CDR1 as SGHRS and CDR2 as YFSETQ. This CDR3 spans 16 amino acids. The chain's CDR3 is CASSYGTGAALYGYTF. CDR3 nucleotide sequence: TGCGCCAGCAGCTATGGGACAGGGGCCGCTCTCTATGGCTACACCTTC.

The chain has TRBV6-1 and TRBJ2-1; a possible D gene is TRBD1 (6 bases). Germline CDR1 is MNHNS and CDR2 is SASEGT. The CDR3 extends over 14 amino acids. Trimming took 6 bases from V and 7 from J, leaving 16 bases between them. CDR3 sequence: CASRGIQGKNEQFF. CDR3 DNA: TGTGCCAGCAGGGGGATACAGGGAAAGAATGAGCAGTTCTTC.